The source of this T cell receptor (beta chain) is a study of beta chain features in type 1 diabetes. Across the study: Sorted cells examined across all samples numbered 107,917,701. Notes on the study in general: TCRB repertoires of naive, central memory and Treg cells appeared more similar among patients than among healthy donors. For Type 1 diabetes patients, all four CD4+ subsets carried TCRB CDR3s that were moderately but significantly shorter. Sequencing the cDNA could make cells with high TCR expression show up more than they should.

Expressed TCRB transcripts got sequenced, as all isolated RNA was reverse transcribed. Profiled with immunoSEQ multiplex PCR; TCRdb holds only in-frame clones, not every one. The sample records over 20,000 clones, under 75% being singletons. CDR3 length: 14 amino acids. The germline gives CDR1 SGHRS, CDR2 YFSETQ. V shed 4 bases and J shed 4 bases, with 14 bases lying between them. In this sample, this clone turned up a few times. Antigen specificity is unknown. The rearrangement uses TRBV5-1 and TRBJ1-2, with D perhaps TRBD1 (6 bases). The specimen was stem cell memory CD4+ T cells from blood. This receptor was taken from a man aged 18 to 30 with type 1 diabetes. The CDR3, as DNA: TGCGCCAGCAGCGTGACAGGAGTGAGCTATGGCTACACCTTC. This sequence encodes CASSVTGVSYGYTF.